The 13 T cell receptor beta chains presented below share a single source sample, sequenced in a study of cytomegalovirus exposure and HLA in healthy donors. PCR amplification relied on 60 Vbeta primers (plus 13 Jbeta primers). This table comes from immunoSEQ multiplex PCR, and its TCRdb copy is limited to in-frame clones, with some not included. The sample gives about 160,000 clones, 70% to 85% of which show up once; less than 4.5% is in the top ten. Sequenced sample: PBMCs. The receptors come from a man aged 25-45 years in good health and CMV-seropositive.

V gene TRBV7-9 combines with J gene TRBJ2-7, with D possibly being TRBD2 (6 bases). The CDR3 spans 14 residues. V shed 4 bases and J shed 5 bases, with 15 bases lying between them. CDR1 SEHNR and CDR2 FQNEAQ come from the germline V gene (reference sequence). The CDR3 protein is CASSSGLKINEQYF. CDR3 coding DNA: TGTGCCAGCAGCTCGGGACTGAAGATTAACGAGCAGTACTTC. Together with reference TRBV7-9 and TRBJ2-7, the CDR3 gives the full variable domain: DTGVSQNPRHKITKRGQNVTFRCDPISEHNRLYWYRQTLGQGPEFLTYFQNEAQLEKSRLLSDRFSAERPKGSFSTLEIQRTEQGDSAMYLCASSSGLKINEQYFGPGTRLTVT.

This chain joins TRBV18 and TRBJ1-1, with TRBD1 matching 7 bases. V lost 3 bases and J lost 10; bases outside the gene matches: 5. Germline loops: CDR1 KGHSH, CDR2 LQKENI. This CDR3 has 12 amino acids. CDR3 protein: CASSPDRARAFF. In DNA form, the CDR3 reads TGTGCCAGCTCACCCGACAGGGCGAGAGCTTTCTTT.

The chain recombines TRBV4-2 with TRBJ2-3; D unresolved. Germline CDR1 is LGHNA and CDR2 is YNFKEQ. V shed 0 bases and J shed 1 base, with 8 bases lying between them. The CDR3 loop spans 15 amino acids. The CDR3 nucleotides are TGTGCCAGCAGCCAAGAATATTCCCGCACAGATACGCAGTATTTT. Translated, it gives CASSQEYSRTDTQYF.

This chain links TRBV4-1 with TRBJ1-4, with 7 bases identical to TRBD1. In germline, CDR1 is MGHRA, CDR2 YSYEKL. The CDR3 contains 16 residues. Trimming at V came to 3 bases and at J to 8 bases, leaving 12 bases not matched to a gene. For the CDR3, the DNA is TGCGCCAGCAGCCACCTAGGAGAGGGGGCGCGGGAAAAACTGTTTTTT. It specifies CASSHLGEGAREKLFF.

The chain joins TRBV7-2 to TRBJ2-3, with 9 positions matching TRBD2. V trimming: 1 base; J trimming: 3 bases; junction bases outside the gene matches: 2. Germline loops: CDR1 SGHTA, CDR2 FQGNSA. The CDR3 loop spans 15 amino acids. The CDR3 bases are TGTGCCAGCAGCTTAGATAGCGGGGGAACAGATACGCAGTATTTT. Translated, it gives CASSLDSGGTDTQYF.

The rearrangement uses TRBV5-6 and TRBJ2-5, with 8 bases lining up with TRBD1. With the DNA end fitting TRBJ2-7 better, the J assignment may be wrong. Germline V lookup: CDR1 SGHDT, CDR2 YYEEEE. CDR3 length equals 16 residues. The CDR3: CASSWTGTGSSYEQYF. The CDR3 bases are TGTGCCAGCAGCTGGACCGGGACAGGAAGCTCCTACGAGCAGTACTTC.

CDR3 protein: CASSVSWRSTDTQYF. CDR3 nucleotides: TGTGCCAGCAGCGTCAGTTGGCGGAGCACAGATACGCAGTATTTT. The genes are TRBV9 and TRBJ2-3; D is unclear. Trimming took off 2 bases at V and 0 bases at J, with 10 bases between the two ends. The CDR3 sequence is 15 residues long. Germline values: CDR1 SGDLS, CDR2 YYNGEE.

This clone was observed once. The chain joins TRBV28 to TRBJ2-7, with 9 bases lining up with TRBD1. V shed 7 bases and J 5 bases; nucleotides not matched to a gene: 9. This CDR3 is 14 amino acids long. The germline CDR1 and CDR2 sequences are MDHEN and SYDVKM. The CDR3 is CASNEQGADNEQYF. The DNA for the CDR3 is TGTGCCAGCAACGAACAGGGGGCGGACAACGAGCAGTACTTC.

The J gene is TRBJ2-3, the V gene TRBV9; 9 bases map to TRBD2. V was clipped by 0 bases and J by 2 bases; unmatched bases: 7. The CDR3 totals 17 residues. The V gene's germline CDR1 is SGDLS and CDR2 YYNGEE. The CDR3, as DNA: TGTGCCAGCAGCGTAGAAGCCAGCGGGGGGATCACAGATACGCAGTATTTT. Translated, it gives CASSVEASGGITDTQYF.

Worth noting for this clone: Other DNA sequences from this sample encode an identical CDR3 as well. The chain has TRBV7-2 and TRBJ2-7; no reliable D call. With 4 bases removed from V and 0 bases from J, the gap between germline ends came to 4 bases. The CDR3 spans 12 residues. CDR1 SGHTA and CDR2 FQGNSA come from the germline V gene. CDR3 nucleotide sequence: TGTGCCAGCAGCTCGAGCTCCTACGAGCAGTACTTC. It codes for CASSSSSYEQYF.

This chain joins TRBV7-2 and TRBJ2-1, with TRBD2 identical over 9 bases. From germline, CDR1 is SGHTA and CDR2 FQGNSA. The CDR3 covers 16 residues. V was clipped by 4 bases and J by 6 bases; unmatched bases: 10. The CDR3 protein is CASSWSSGVAPNEQFF. The CDR3 nucleotides read TGTGCCAGCAGCTGGTCTAGCGGGGTGGCTCCCAATGAGCAGTTCTTC.

This rearrangement joins TRBV2 to TRBJ1-3; D remains ambiguous. V was pared by 8 bases and J by 4 bases, with 12 bases between. Germline lookup yields CDR1 SNHLY and CDR2 FYNNEI. This CDR3 comprises 13 residues. The CDR3 loop reads CASLGEAGNTIYF. The CDR3 nucleotides are TGTGCCAGCCTCGGGGAGGCGGGAAACACCATATATTTT.

The chain has TRBV5-4 and TRBJ2-1; 7 bases are a match to TRBD1. The germline V gene has CDR1 SGHNT and CDR2 YYREEE (reference sequence). The J segment lost 4 bases and the V segment lost 2 bases, leaving 9 bases of the junction unmatched. The CDR3 length is 16 residues. The CDR3 sequence: CASSLLKGTEYNEQFF. CDR3 in DNA: TGTGCCAGCAGCTTACTCAAGGGGACAGAGTACAATGAGCAGTTCTTC.